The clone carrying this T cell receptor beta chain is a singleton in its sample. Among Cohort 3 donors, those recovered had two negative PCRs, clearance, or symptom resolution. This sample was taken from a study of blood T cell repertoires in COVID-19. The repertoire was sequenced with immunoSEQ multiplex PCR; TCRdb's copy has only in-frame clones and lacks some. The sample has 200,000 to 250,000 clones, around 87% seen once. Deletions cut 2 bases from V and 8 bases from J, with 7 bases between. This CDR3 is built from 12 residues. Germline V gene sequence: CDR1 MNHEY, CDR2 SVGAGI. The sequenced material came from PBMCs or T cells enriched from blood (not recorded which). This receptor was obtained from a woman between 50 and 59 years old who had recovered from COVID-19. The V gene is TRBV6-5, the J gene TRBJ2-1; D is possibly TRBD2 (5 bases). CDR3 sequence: CASSYLGDEQFF. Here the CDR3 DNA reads TGTGCCAGCAGTTACCTGGGAGATGAGCAGTTCTTC.